This T cell receptor (beta chain) was identified in a study of Graves' ophthalmopathy and Graves' hyperthyroidism. Study in general: Specimen type is peripheral blood, obtained at initial diagnosis before any treatment. Findings and caveats of the study: The majority of expanded thyroid clonotypes above 0.001 frequency also occurred in blood. This model predicted ophthalmopathy progression (sensitivity 70.59%, specificity about 72%).

This clonotype was recorded many times. Its specificity is unknown. Amplifying from RNA transcripts, the study obtained TCR beta CDR3 regions. RT-PCR in the first round used HTBI primers; a second-round multiplex PCR followed. TCRdb passed the multiplex PCR reads through MiXCR, listing each CDR3 protein once. The table records under 400,000 distinct CDR3 sequences, roughly a sixth of them present only once. CDR1 and CDR2 from the germline V gene are SGHTA and FQGNSA. The CDR3 covers 14 residues. The germline V and J ends were trimmed by 1 base and 7 bases, with 10 bases remaining between them. Ophthalmopathy donors were characterized by moderate-to-severe activity, CAS of at least 3, NOSPECS of at least 4, and duration under 3 months.

Sequencing input: peripheral blood. The rearrangement uses TRBV7-2 and TRBJ2-2, with D hard to call. The source is an adult man with Graves' ophthalmopathy. Here the CDR3 reads CASSLEPLGGELFF. CDR3 in DNA: TGTGCCAGCAGCTTAGAACCACTTGGCGGGGAGCTGTTTTTT.